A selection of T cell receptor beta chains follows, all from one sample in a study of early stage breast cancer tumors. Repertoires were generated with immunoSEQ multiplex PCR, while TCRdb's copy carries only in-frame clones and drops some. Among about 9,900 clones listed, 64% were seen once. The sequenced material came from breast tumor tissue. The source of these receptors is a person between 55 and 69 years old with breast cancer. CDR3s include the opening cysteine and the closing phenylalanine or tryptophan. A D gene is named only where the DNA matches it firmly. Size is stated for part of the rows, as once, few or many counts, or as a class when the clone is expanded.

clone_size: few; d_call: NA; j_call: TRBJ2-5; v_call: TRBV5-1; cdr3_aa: CASSLALITGASQETQYF; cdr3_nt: TGCGCCAGCAGCTTGGCCCTTATAACGGGGGCCTCCCAAGAGACCCAGTACTTC
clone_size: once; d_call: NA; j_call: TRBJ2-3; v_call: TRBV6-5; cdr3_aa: CASSYGQVPDTQYF; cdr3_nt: TGTGCCAGCAGTTACGGGCAGGTCCCAGATACGCAGTATTTT
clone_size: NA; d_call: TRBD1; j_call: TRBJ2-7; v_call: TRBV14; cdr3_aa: CASSLSPSGINRGPTYEQYF; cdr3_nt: TGTGCCAGCAGCCTATCTCCGTCCGGCATAAACAGGGGCCCCACCTACGAGCAGTACTTC
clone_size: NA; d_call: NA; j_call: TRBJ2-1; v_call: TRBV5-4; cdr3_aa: CASSFGSEQFF; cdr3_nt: TGTGCCAGCAGCTTTGGTAGCGAGCAGTTCTTC
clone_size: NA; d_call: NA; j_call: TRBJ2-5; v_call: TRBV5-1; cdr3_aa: CASRPGGSETQYF; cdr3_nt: TGCGCCAGCAGGCCCGGGGGTTCGGAGACCCAGTACTTC
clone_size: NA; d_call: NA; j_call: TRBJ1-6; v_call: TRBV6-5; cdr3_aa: CASSYSDRIRNSPLHF; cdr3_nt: TGTGCCAGCAGTTATTCAGACAGGATCCGTAATTCACCCCTCCACTTT
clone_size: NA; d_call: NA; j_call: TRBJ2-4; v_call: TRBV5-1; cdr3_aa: CASSLCTTRDF; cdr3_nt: TGCGCCAGCAGCTTGTGTACAACTAGGGACTTC
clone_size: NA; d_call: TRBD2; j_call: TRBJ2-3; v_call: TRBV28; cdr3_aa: CASSSAGSGGNTQYF; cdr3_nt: TGTGCCAGCAGTTCCGCCGGGAGCGGGGGAAATACGCAGTATTTT
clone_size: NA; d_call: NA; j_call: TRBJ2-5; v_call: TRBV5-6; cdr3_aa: CASSLAIGRGQETQYF; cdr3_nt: TGTGCCAGCAGCTTGGCCATAGGGAGAGGCCAAGAGACCCAGTACTTC
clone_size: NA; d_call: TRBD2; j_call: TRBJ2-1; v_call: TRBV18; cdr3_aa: CASSLLAGGTHYNEQFF; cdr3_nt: TGTGCCAGCTCACTATTAGCGGGAGGGACCCACTACAATGAGCAGTTCTTC